This TCR beta chain derives from a study of early T cells in non-severe SARS-CoV-2 infection. Study details: The chains were unpaired, and the sequenced material was bulk RNA from unsorted whole blood.

Points on this clonotype: Its antigen is not identified.

The V and J ends lost 6 bases and 9 bases respectively, with 11 bases between them. The CDR3 consists of 10 residues. Germline V gene lookup returns CDR1 SQVTM and CDR2 ANQGSEA. Individually, cDNA molecules had unique molecular identifiers attached to them. TCRdb reprocessed the 5' RACE reads with MiXCR, giving one entry per CDR3 protein. The sample has around 60,000 distinct CDR3 sequences; 20% are singletons. Study-wide points: The VDJdb matching leaned toward anti-spike CD8 responses and overlooked private and CD4 specificities.

The sequencing used whole blood, collected at baseline. The chain carries TRBV29-1 and TRBJ1-1; possibly TRBD1 for D (6 bases). The receptor was isolated from an adult who was a healthcare worker with PCR-confirmed SARS-CoV-2 infection or an uninfected control (not recorded which). The CDR3 spells CSVQGTQAFF. The CDR3 DNA reads as TGCAGCGTACAGGGTACCCAAGCTTTCTTT. Full variable domain (outside the CDR3, taken from reference TRBV29-1 and TRBJ1-1): SAVISQKPSRDICQRGTSLTIQCQVDSQVTMMFWYRQQPGQSLTLIATANQGSEATYESGFVIDKFPISRPNLTFSTLTVSNMSPEDSSIYLCSVQGTQAFFGQGTRLTVV.